This is a list of T cell receptor beta chains from one sample in a study of blood T cell repertoires in COVID-19. Sequencing was performed with immunoSEQ multiplex PCR; in TCRdb, only in-frame clones are kept and a portion is missing. The sample lists about 140,000 clones; around four fifths were seen once. Sequenced material: peripheral blood. The receptors originated from a human donor in a cohort sampled during active COVID-19. The CDR3 runs from the conserved cysteine through the conserved F or W. Clone size, where shown, is once, few, many, or a class for clones that have expanded.

j_call clone_size v_call cdr3_aa
TRBJ2-5 . TRBV5-1 CASSSGGVSPQETQYF
TRBJ2-7 few TRBV4-2 CASSQDSGGGHTTLTYEQYF
TRBJ1-2 . TRBV7-8 CASSLRDRQGSDYTF
TRBJ2-7 . TRBV6-5 CASSTGRQYEQYF
TRBJ2-1 . TRBV3-1/TRBV3-2 CASRKIGTSGINEQFF
TRBJ2-7 . TRBV7-9 CASSSLGGSINEQYF
TRBJ2-7 . TRBV27 CASSLGLAGLTYEQYF
TRBJ1-1 few TRBV28 CASSPPGQYTEAFF
TRBJ1-4 . TRBV25-1 CASSEAGQGAFNEKLFF
TRBJ2-3 . TRBV7-2 CASSTAERSGTDTQYF
TRBJ1-4 . TRBV7-9 CASSSLLEANEKLFF
TRBJ1-6 . TRBV29-1 CSVAKGPNNSPLHF
TRBJ2-3 . TRBV15 CATGTAFTDTQYF
TRBJ1-5 once TRBV2 CASSLTGGSQPQHF
TRBJ1-6 . TRBV28 CASRVGQDNSPLHF
TRBJ2-7 . TRBV7-9 CASSLALAGGEQYF